Below, 26 T cell receptor beta chains from the same sample are listed, as sequenced in a study of blood T cell repertoires in COVID-19. Sequenced by immunoSEQ multiplex PCR; TCRdb stores in-frame clones only, minus some. Here the sample spans under 250,000 clones, approximately 81% being singletons. The sequenced sample consisted of peripheral blood. The receptors originated from a woman aged 55-69 years who had recovered from COVID-19.

The rearrangement uses TRBV30 and TRBJ1-1; D is possibly TRBD1 (6 bases). The length of the CDR3 is 15 residues. Trimming left V 2 bases short and J 4 bases short, with 17 bases between. CDR1 is GTSNPN, CDR2 SVGIG, per germline (reference sequence). Here the CDR3 reads CAWSSTGYRTTEAFF. For the CDR3, the DNA is TGTGCCTGGAGTAGTACAGGGTATAGGACCACTGAAGCTTTCTTT.

The chain carries TRBV5-1 and TRBJ2-7, with 9 bases fitting TRBD2. Germline-derived CDR1 and CDR2 are SGHRS and YFSETQ. With 0 bases clipped from V and 4 bases from J, the junction kept 5 bases outside the gene matches. This CDR3 is built from 15 residues. The CDR3 bases are TGCGCCAGCAGCTTGGTAGCTAGCGGGGAATACGAGCAGTACTTC. Translation: CASSLVASGEYEQYF.

The genes are TRBV5-6 and TRBJ1-5; TRBD1 matches 7 bases. Germline V lookup: CDR1 SGHDT, CDR2 YYEEEE. The CDR3 consists of 15 residues. V trimming: 4 bases; J trimming: 4 bases; junction bases outside the gene matches: 8. This chain's CDR3 is CASSLTWTGNQPQHF. The DNA for the CDR3 is TGTGCCAGCAGCCTCACCTGGACAGGAAATCAGCCCCAGCATTTT.

The table lists this clone with a count of one. The rearrangement joins TRBV19 to TRBJ1-2; TRBD1 matches at 7 bases. The CDR3 sequence is 15 residues long. J lost 2 bases, V lost 5 bases, and 8 bases had no gene match. Germline loops: CDR1 LNHDA, CDR2 SQIVND (reference sequence). The CDR3 DNA sequence: TGTGCCAGTAGTTCCCTCAGGGGGTCGAACTATGGCTACACCTTC. This sequence encodes CASSSLRGSNYGYTF. The full variable domain, its missing parts supplied by reference TRBV19 and TRBJ1-2, is DGGITQSPKYLFRKEGQNVTLSCEQNLNHDAMYWYRQDPGQGLRLIYYSQIVNDFQKGDIAEGYSVSREKKESFPLTVTSAQKNPTAFYLCASSSLRGSNYGYTFGSGTRLTVV.

A few counts support this clone. The V gene is TRBV7-3, the J gene TRBJ2-5; D might be TRBD2 (5 bases). Germline CDR1 reads SGHTA; CDR2 reads FQGTGA. V dropped 4 bases and J dropped 2 bases, with 11 bases sitting between them. The CDR3 contains 14 residues. The CDR3 protein is CASSYSGIQETQYF. The CDR3, as DNA: TGTGCCAGCAGCTACTCCGGGATTCAAGAGACCCAGTACTTC.

This clone was seen a handful of times. The V call is TRBV6-5, the J call TRBJ1-5; 7 nucleotides match TRBD1. The CDR3 is 15 residues long. J gave up 0 bases and V 7 bases, and 6 bases lay outside the gene matches. Germline values: CDR1 MNHEY, CDR2 SVGAGI. CDR3 residues: CASKGDSYSNQPQHF. In DNA form, the CDR3 reads TGTGCCAGCAAAGGGGACAGCTATAGCAATCAGCCCCAGCATTTT.

The CDR3 reads CASSPRRGTSTDTQYF. The CDR3 DNA reads TGCGCCAGCAGCCCCCGACGCGGGACTAGCACAGATACGCAGTATTTT. The chain employs TRBV4-1 and TRBJ2-3; D may be TRBD2 (6 bases). The CDR3 spans 16 residues. The germline V and J ends were trimmed by 4 bases and 0 bases, with 14 bases remaining between them. Germline lookup yields CDR1 MGHRA and CDR2 YSYEKL.

V gene TRBV6-2 or TRBV6-3 combines with J gene TRBJ2-7; D is perhaps TRBD2 (6 bases). Germline V gene sequence: CDR1 MNHEY, CDR2 SVGEGT. V dropped 0 bases and J dropped 12 bases, with 18 bases sitting between them. This CDR3 spans 14 amino acids. CDR3: CASSYSNPGAVAYF. For the CDR3, the DNA is TGTGCCAGCAGTTACTCGAACCCGGGAGCTGTGGCGTACTTC.

This sequence joins TRBV27 and TRBJ1-1; TRBD1 matches 11 bases. CDR3 length equals 15 residues. V shed 6 bases and J 1 base; nucleotides not matched to a gene: 4. Looked up from germline, CDR1 is MNHEY and CDR2 is SMNVEV (reference sequence). The CDR3 nucleotides read TGTGCCAGCAGAGGACAGGGGGCCGGGAACACTGAAGCTTTCTTT. This codes for CASRGQGAGNTEAFF.

The gene calls are TRBV6-5 and TRBJ2-7; TRBD1 matches 8 bases. The CDR3 is 14 residues long. V shed 6 bases, J shed 5 bases, and the junction held 9 bases outside the gene matches. CDR1 is MNHEY, CDR2 SVGAGI, per germline. CDR3 sequence reads: CASSGWTGSDEQYF. The CDR3 coding sequence is TGTGCCAGCAGCGGATGGACAGGGTCGGACGAGCAGTACTTC.

The chain employs TRBV5-6 and TRBJ1-2; tentative D call: TRBD1 (6 bases). Germline V lookup: CDR1 SGHDT, CDR2 YYEEEE. V was shortened by 1 base and J by 5 bases, with 12 bases between the two germline ends. The CDR3 loop spans 14 amino acids. DNA for the CDR3: TGTGCCAGCAGCTTGAACCAGGGGCCATATGGCTACACCTTC. Residues: CASSLNQGPYGYTF. Full variable domain (rest looked up from reference TRBV5-6 and TRBJ1-2): DAGVTQSPTHLIKTRGQQVTLRCSPKSGHDTVSWYQQALGQGPQFIFQYYEEEERQRGNFPDRFSGHQFPNYSSELNVNALLLGDSALYLCASSLNQGPYGYTFGSGTRLTVV.

There are a few counts of this clone. One end of the junction is discordant with germline, which a read error may explain. CDR3 residues: CASSLSGNTEAFF. CDR3 DNA sequence: TGTGCTAGCAGCCTATCAGGGAACACTGAAGCTTTCTTT. The chain joins TRBV7-7 to TRBJ1-1; D not certain. This CDR3 is 13 amino acids long. Looked up from germline, CDR1 is SSHAT and CDR2 is FNYEAQ (reference sequence).

The CDR3 loop reads CASSLLGGKLDEQYF. The CDR3 bases are TGTGCCAGCAGCTTGTTAGGGGGTAAGTTGGACGAGCAGTACTTC. V gene TRBV5-6 combines with J gene TRBJ2-7, with D possibly TRBD1 on 6 matching bases. The V end was cut by 1 base, the J end by 5 bases, with 16 bases between. Germline values: CDR1 SGHDT, CDR2 YYEEEE. The CDR3 runs to 15 residues.

The chain recombines TRBV12-5 with TRBJ1-6; 7 bases match TRBD1. Germline loops: CDR1 LGHNT, CDR2 FRNRAP. Losses at the gene ends were 6 bases for V and 10 bases for J; bases not matched to a gene: 6. The CDR3 runs 13 residues. DNA of the CDR3: TGTGCTAGTGGGACAGGGTTAAGGTCACCCCTCCACTTT. The encoded protein is CASGTGLRSPLHF.

The CDR3 DNA follows: TGCGCCAGCAGCAAGGGTGGGACAGGCTCCTGGGACGAGCAGTACTTC. Protein product: CASSKGGTGSWDEQYF. The rearrangement links TRBV5-1 to TRBJ2-7; 8 bases are a match to TRBD1. Germline values: CDR1 SGHRS, CDR2 YFSETQ. The CDR3 sequence is 16 residues long. Losses at the gene ends were 4 bases for V and 5 bases for J; bases not matched to a gene: 14.

The genes are TRBV6-1 and TRBJ1-2; D unclear. Germline CDR1 is MNHNS and CDR2 is SASEGT. The CDR3 totals 16 residues. Trimming took 2 bases from V and 5 from J, leaving 18 bases between them. The CDR3 region has the DNA TGTGCCAGCAGTGAACCTAGGCCGCTGCGATCTTATGGCTACACCTTC. Its translation is CASSEPRPLRSYGYTF.

This clone was recorded a few times. V and J are TRBV24-1 and TRBJ1-5; no clear D. The germline V gene encodes CDR1 KGHDR and CDR2 SFDVKD. The CDR3 consists of 13 residues. Trimming left V 6 bases short and J 5 bases short, with 10 bases between. Written as DNA, the CDR3 is TGTGCCACCAGTCTGGGCCCTCATCAGCCCCAGCATTTT. This encodes CATSLGPHQPQHF.

The chain joins TRBV15 to TRBJ1-4; weak D call: TRBD1 (5 bases). Per the germline V gene, CDR1 is LNHNV and CDR2 is YYDKDF (reference sequence). Between the trimmed V and J ends, which lost 1 base and 8 bases, there was a span of 11 bases. The CDR3 is made up of 14 amino acids. CDR3 residues: CATSRVGVREKLFF. The CDR3 DNA follows: TGTGCCACCAGCAGAGTAGGGGTTCGGGAAAAACTGTTTTTT. The variable domain in full, completed from reference TRBV15 and TRBJ1-4, reads DAMVIQNPRYQVTQFGKPVTLSCSQTLNHNVMYWYQQKSSQAPKLLFHYYDKDFNNEADTPDNFQSRRPNTSFCFLDIRSPGLGDTAMYLCATSRVGVREKLFFGSGTQLSVL.

Points on this clone: A junction end diverges from the germline sequence, so it may reflect a read error. This chain joins TRBV7-9 and TRBJ2-7, with 7 bases matching TRBD2. The CDR3 consists of 11 residues. The germline gives CDR1 SEHNR, CDR2 FQNEAQ (reference sequence). CDR3 region: CASSWGEGPVF. In DNA, the CDR3 is TGTGCCAGCAGCTGGGGGGAGGGCCCAGTCTTC.

The chain joins TRBV15 to TRBJ1-1; 10 nucleotides match TRBD1. The CDR3 is 15 amino acids. The trim removed 4 bases at V and 3 bases at J, leaving 5 bases unmatched. Germline-derived CDR1 and CDR2 are LNHNV and YYDKDF (reference sequence). The CDR3 region has the DNA TGTGCCACCAGCATTATGGGGACAGGGGACACTGAAGCTTTCTTT. Protein product: CATSIMGTGDTEAFF.

V usage is TRBV11-2 and J usage is TRBJ2-5; D is undetermined. Germline-derived CDR1 and CDR2 are SGHAT and FQNNGV. CDR3 size: 18 residues. Trimming stripped 0 bases from V and 2 bases from J, with 19 bases between. Written as DNA, the CDR3 is TGTGCCAGCAGCTTAGACCCCTACCTAGTCGTCGGGCAAGAGACCCAGTACTTC. This sequence encodes CASSLDPYLVVGQETQYF.

This rearrangement joins TRBV12-5 to TRBJ2-7; TRBD1 agrees at 8 bases. The CDR3 has 15 residues. Looked up from germline, CDR1 is LGHNT and CDR2 is FRNRAP. Germline trimming cut 1 base from V and 7 bases from J; bases unmatched to any gene: 9. CDR3 sequence reads: CASGLGTGSVGEQYF. CDR3 nucleotide sequence: TGTGCTAGTGGTTTGGGGACAGGGTCCGTCGGGGAGCAGTACTTC.

This CDR3 reads CASTIEEAGTDTFPNTGELFF. In DNA, the CDR3 is TGTGCCAGCACGATAGAAGAGGCCGGGACAGACACCTTTCCGAACACCGGGGAGCTGTTTTTT. This rearrangement joins TRBV9 to TRBJ2-2, with TRBD1 matching 7 bases. Germline assignment: CDR1 SGDLS and CDR2 YYNGEE. V lost 6 bases to trimming and J lost 0 bases; unmatched junction nucleotides: 23. The CDR3 has 21 residues.

This rearrangement joins TRBV19 to TRBJ2-7; D not certain. The CDR3 loop spans 13 amino acids. V was shortened by 1 base and J by 0 bases, with 4 bases between the two germline ends. Per the germline V gene, CDR1 is LNHDA and CDR2 is SQIVND (reference sequence). The CDR3 here is CASSIVGSYEQYF. In DNA, the CDR3 is TGTGCCAGTAGTATAGTCGGCTCCTACGAGCAGTACTTC.

The gene calls are TRBV5-8 and TRBJ2-7; perhaps TRBD1 as D (5 bases). Trimming left V 0 bases short and J 7 bases short, with 11 bases between. This CDR3 spans 13 amino acids. CDR1 and CDR2 (germline): SGHTS, YDEGEE. The CDR3 loop is CASSLEAGPEQYF. Written as DNA, the CDR3 is TGTGCCAGCAGCTTGGAAGCAGGGCCGGAGCAGTACTTC.

The chain carries TRBV5-1 and TRBJ2-5; D possibly corresponds to TRBD2 (6 bases). Germline assignment: CDR1 SGHRS and CDR2 YFSETQ. The CDR3 extends over 13 amino acids. V was cut by 1 base and J by 2 bases, with 6 bases left in between. The CDR3, as DNA: TGCGCCAGCAGCTTGAGCGGGCAAGAGACCCAGTACTTC. The encoded protein is CASSLSGQETQYF.